A single sample is the source of the 9 T cell receptor beta chains below, sequenced in a study of T-cell reconstitution after alpha-beta-depleted transplantation in children. Preparing the TCRbeta library involved the use of unique molecular identifiers. TCRdb recomputed calls from the PCR reads with MiXCR, one row per CDR3 protein. The sample consists of roughly 74,000 distinct CDR3 sequences, less than 20% of them appearing once. Source: PBMCs, mostly from graft donor cells, taken 360 days after TCRalphabeta/CD19-depleted stem cell transplant. These receptors originate from a male patient aged 2 to 9 who had a stem cell transplant for acute lymphoblastic leukemia, so the T cells may come from the graft donor.

This sequence joins TRBV10-3 and TRBJ2-1; 11 nucleotides align to TRBD2. Germline V gene lookup returns CDR1 ENHRY and CDR2 SYGVKD. This CDR3 has 15 amino acids. V dropped 10 bases and J dropped 9; count of bases not matched to a gene: 14. The CDR3 reads CATWPHSGRASEQFF. The CDR3 DNA sequence: TGTGCCACTTGGCCCCATAGCGGGAGGGCCTCTGAGCAGTTCTTC.

This clonotype was seen more than once but under ten times. The chain links TRBV29-1 to TRBJ2-7; no firm D call. Trimming took off 4 bases at V and 0 bases at J, with 7 bases between the two ends. This CDR3 is built from 12 residues. The germline V gene encodes CDR1 SQVTM and CDR2 ANQGSEA. This CDR3 reads CSVAESSYEQYF. As DNA, the CDR3 is TGCAGCGTTGCTGAAAGCTCCTACGAGCAGTACTTC.

The gene calls are TRBV12-3 or TRBV12-4 and TRBJ2-3; 9 bases are a match to TRBD2. Germline trimming cut 3 bases from V and 3 bases from J; bases unmatched to any gene: 4. CDR3 length equals 15 residues. DNA for the CDR3: TGTGCCAGCAGTTTGGGCCTAGCGGGAACAGATACGCAGTATTTT. Protein: CASSLGLAGTDTQYF.

With respect to this clonotype: A much larger clonotype is one base distant, so this may be a read error. The chain is built from TRBV12-3 or TRBV12-4 and TRBJ2-5, with D perhaps matching TRBD1 (6 bases). The CDR3 totals 16 residues. The CDR3 bases are TGTGCCATCAGTTTAAGGGACATCGGACCGGACGAGACCCAGTACTTC. Translating gives CAISLRDIGPDETQYF.

V and J are TRBV4-1 and TRBJ2-7; 11 bases match TRBD2. CDR1 is MGHRA and CDR2 is YSYEKL in the germline V gene. The CDR3 runs to 16 residues. The V and J ends lost 2 bases and 3 bases, in that order; junction bases with no gene match: 6. DNA for the CDR3: TGCGCCAGCAGCCAAACAGGACTAGCGGGCTTCTACGAGCAGTACTTC. Amino acid sequence: CASSQTGLAGFYEQYF.

The sample holds a few counts of this clonotype. The chain joins TRBV5-6 to TRBJ2-7, with D uncertain. Germline CDR1 SGHDT, CDR2 YYEEEE. This CDR3 region has 11 residues. V dropped 5 bases and J dropped 1 base, with 4 bases sitting between them. Here the CDR3 reads CASRFSYEQYF. CDR3 DNA: TGTGCCAGCAGGTTTTCCTACGAGCAGTACTTC.

This clonotype was counted a few times. The J gene is TRBJ1-1, the V gene TRBV29-1; no firm D call. Trimming removed 4 bases from V and 5 bases from J, with 11 bases in between. The CDR3 totals 12 residues. The germline V gene has CDR1 SQVTM and CDR2 ANQGSEA. The CDR3 region is CSVVAERTEAFF. The CDR3 DNA is TGCAGCGTTGTAGCAGAAAGGACTGAAGCTTTCTTT.

V usage is TRBV4-2 and J usage is TRBJ2-3, with a weak D call TRBD2 (6 bases). CDR1 and CDR2 (germline): LGHNA, YNFKEQ. The length of the CDR3 is 14 residues. V was trimmed by 3 bases and J by 1 base, leaving 8 bases between them. Here the CDR3 reads CASSQGLRTDTQYF. The CDR3 region has the DNA TGTGCCAGCAGCCAGGGACTTCGCACAGATACGCAGTATTTT.

This clonotype was seen a few times. CDR3 DNA sequence: TGCGCCAGCAGCGTCGGTAGCGCGAGCTCCTACAATGAGCAGTTCTTC. This codes for CASSVGSASSYNEQFF. V and J are TRBV5-1 and TRBJ2-1, with D possibly TRBD2 on 5 matching bases. The CDR3 runs 16 residues. Germline CDR1 and CDR2: SGHRS and YFSETQ. Trimming cost V 4 bases and J 0 bases, with 14 bases left between them.